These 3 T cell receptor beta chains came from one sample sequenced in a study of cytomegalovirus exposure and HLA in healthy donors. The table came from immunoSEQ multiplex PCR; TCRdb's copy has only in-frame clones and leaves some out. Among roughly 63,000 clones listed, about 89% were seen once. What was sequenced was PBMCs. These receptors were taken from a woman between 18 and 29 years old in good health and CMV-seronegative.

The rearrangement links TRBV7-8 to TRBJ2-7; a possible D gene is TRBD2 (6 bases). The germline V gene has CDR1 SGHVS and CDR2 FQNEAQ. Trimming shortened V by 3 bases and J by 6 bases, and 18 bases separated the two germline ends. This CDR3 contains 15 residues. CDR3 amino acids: CASSFPAAGFGEQYF. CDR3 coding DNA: TGTGCCAGCAGCTTCCCCGCTGCGGGATTCGGCGAGCAGTACTTC.

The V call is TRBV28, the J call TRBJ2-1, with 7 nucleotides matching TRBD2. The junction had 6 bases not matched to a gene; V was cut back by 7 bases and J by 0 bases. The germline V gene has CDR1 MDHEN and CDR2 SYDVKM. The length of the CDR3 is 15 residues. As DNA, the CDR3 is TGTGCCAGCATGCGCGGGAGTGGCTCCTACAATGAGCAGTTCTTC. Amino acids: CASMRGSGSYNEQFF.

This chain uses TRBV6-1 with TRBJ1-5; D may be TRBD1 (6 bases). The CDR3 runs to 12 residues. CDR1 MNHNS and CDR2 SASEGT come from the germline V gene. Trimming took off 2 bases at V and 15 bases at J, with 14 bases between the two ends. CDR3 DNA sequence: TGTGCCAGCAGTGAAACAGGACAGAAATGGCATTTT. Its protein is CASSETGQKWHF.